The sequence of this T cell receptor (beta chain) was determined in a study of blood T cell repertoires in COVID-19 (dated by TCRdb to the early 2020s). Turning to the overall study: Samples covering the acute and convalescent phases of COVID-19 were provided by collaborators in the United States, Italy and Spain. The repertoires were released in a freely available public database meant as a resource for research on the immune response to SARS-CoV-2. The samples were drawn from the first 160 participants of the ongoing ImmuneRACE study and from some 1,300 subjects provided by 6 global collaborators. The material from the prospective study consisted of cDNA or gDNA derived from T cells, B-cell-depleted T cells, or PBMCs. A de-identified subject ID, COVID-19 status, age in years and sex were almost always included in the sample metadata. The dataset comprised deeply sampled blood TCRbeta repertoires from subjects exposed to, actively infected with, or recovered from COVID-19. Where HLA class I and class II types were available, the types were taken from metadata supplied by the sample provider, not from assay-based typing.

Beyond this particular receptor, the publication reports: The amount of clinical and demographic metadata varied by source and participant and was provided uncurated.

From the cysteine through the phenylalanine, the CDR3 covers 13 amino acids. Of all the DNA, just the CDR3 is kept, 39 bases in frame from base 1. The germline ends are 8 bases apart after V is trimmed by 0 bases and J by 6 bases. Based on the germline V gene (reference sequence), the CDR1 and CDR2 sequences are MNHEY and SMNVEV. With regard to this clone: The clone's antigen remains unknown. Within one base of it there is no much larger clone, and no base qualities were kept.

The collaborating institutions used their own protocols to collect whole blood in K2EDTA tubes. For TCRbeta analysis, collaborator samples were shipped as frozen whole blood, as isolated PBMCs, or as DNA extracted from either sample type. The immunoSEQ Assay, a bias-controlled multiplex PCR, was used to amplify TCRbeta CDR3 regions from genomic DNA. The original pipeline was this. The number of nucleated cells in each sample was estimated by amplification of reference gene primers within the assay. To quantify the absolute abundance of each unique TCRbeta CDR3 rearrangement, sequence reads were collapsed and filtered. For each sample, productive Simpson clonality was calculated by taking the square root of Simpson's diversity index across productive rearrangements. The immuneACCESS repertoire file appears here via TCRdb, limited to in-frame rearrangements. These files lack a portion of the clones; in checked studies, under half of the deficit traces to unresolved V genes, and the cause of the others is not known. V and J calls and clone size are as listed in that table; D and trimming were resolved from the DNA. The sample records some 87,000 clones, about four fifths of which are singletons. The ten top clones hold around a sixth of the sample.

This receptor was obtained from a human donor in a cohort sampled during active COVID-19. The chain was built from TRBV27 and TRBJ1-1; TRBD1 is perhaps the D gene, given 5 matching bases. Sequenced sample: peripheral blood. The bases are TGTGCCAGCAGTTTATCGCCGGGGGCTGAAGCTTTCTTT. The encoded protein is CASSLSPGAEAFF.